This record covers a single T cell receptor (beta chain). The sample is drawn from a study of blood T cell repertoires in COVID-19. Across the whole study: Collection of acute and convalescent COVID-19 samples took place in the United States, Italy and Spain. Sample material is recorded as cDNA or gDNA derived from T cells, B-cell-depleted T cells, or PBMCs.

Methods used by the authors: Researchers report that nucleated cell counts were estimated from reference gene primer amplification. TCRdb's copy holds only in-frame clones and misses some; the assay was immunoSEQ multiplex PCR. V and J calls and clone size follow that table, whereas D and trimming were derived from the DNA. Of about 140,000 clones in the sample, under 90% were seen once. The germline V and J ends were trimmed by 4 bases and 0 bases, with 12 bases remaining between them. The CDR3 loop spans 14 amino acids. The germline V gene has CDR1 GTSNPN and CDR2 SVGIG (reference sequence). What was sequenced was peripheral blood. This chain joins TRBV30 and TRBJ1-1; tentatively, D is TRBD1 (6 bases). The clonotype comes from a human donor in a cohort sampled during active COVID-19. For the CDR3, the DNA is TGTGCCTGGAATAGAGGACAGCTGAACACTGAAGCTTTCTTT. As protein: CAWNRGQLNTEAFF.